The source of this T cell receptor (beta chain) is a study of blood T cell repertoires in COVID-19. This clone was detected only once. This CDR3 contains 13 residues. V gave up 2 bases and J gave up 5 bases; unmatched junction bases: 3. The germline V gene has CDR1 MGHDK and CDR2 SYGVNS. Method: immunoSEQ multiplex PCR; TCRdb's copy keeps in-frame clones and lacks some. The sample holds some 220,000 clones, approximately 83% seen once. The sample comprised peripheral blood. V and J are TRBV25-1 and TRBJ2-7; 7 bases line up with TRBD2. The TCR sequence derives from an older woman with acute or convalescent COVID-19. CDR3 nucleotide sequence: TGTGCCAGCAGTGAAGCGGGGAGGGACGAGCAGTACTTC. It translates to CASSEAGRDEQYF.